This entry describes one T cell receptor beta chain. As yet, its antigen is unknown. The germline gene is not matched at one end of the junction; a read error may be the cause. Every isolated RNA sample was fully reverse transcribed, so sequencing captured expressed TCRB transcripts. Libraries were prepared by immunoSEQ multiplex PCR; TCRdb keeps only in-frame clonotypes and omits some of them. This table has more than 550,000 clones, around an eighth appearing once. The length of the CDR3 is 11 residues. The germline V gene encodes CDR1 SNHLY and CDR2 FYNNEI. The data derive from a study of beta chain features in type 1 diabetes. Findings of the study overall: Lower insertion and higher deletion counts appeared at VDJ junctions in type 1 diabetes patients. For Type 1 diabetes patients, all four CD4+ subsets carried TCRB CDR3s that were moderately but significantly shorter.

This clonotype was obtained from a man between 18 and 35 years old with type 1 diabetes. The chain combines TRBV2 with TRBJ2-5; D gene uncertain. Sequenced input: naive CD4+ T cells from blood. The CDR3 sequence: CASNEQETQYF. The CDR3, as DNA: TGTGCCAGCAATGAACAAGAGACCCAGTACTTC.